This passage covers 10 T cell receptor beta chains from one sample sequenced in a study of CD8 T cells in ankylosing spondylitis. TCRdb re-called the 5' RACE reads with MiXCR, one entry per CDR3 protein. The sample includes around 250,000 distinct CDR3 sequences, under 20% of them seen just once. Sequencing input: blood, either unsorted or a sorted T cell fraction (not recorded which). The receptors come from a male donor with ankylosing spondylitis or in good health (not recorded which).

This clonotype appeared a few times. The chain joins TRBV29-1 to TRBJ2-1; 10 bases are a match to TRBD2. The V gene end was trimmed by 4 bases and the J gene end by 8 bases; junction bases not matched to a gene: 8. Germline assignment: CDR1 SQVTM and CDR2 ANQGSEA. This CDR3 contains 14 residues. Here the CDR3 reads CSVALLLAGDEQFF. In DNA, the CDR3 is TGCAGCGTTGCTCTTCTCCTAGCGGGAGATGAGCAGTTCTTC.

This clonotype has a count of ten or more. J is TRBJ2-7 and V is TRBV28; 12 bases agree with TRBD2. CDR1 and CDR2 (germline): MDHEN, SYDVKM. V trimming: 6 bases; J trimming: 4 bases; junction bases outside the gene matches: 7. CDR3 length: 15 amino acids. In DNA, the CDR3 is TGTGCCAGCAGACTGACTAGCGGGAGAGAGTACGAGCAGTACTTC. The encoded protein is CASRLTSGREYEQYF.

This clonotype was recorded a few times. The V and J genes are TRBV5-1 and TRBJ2-3, with 7 bases lining up with TRBD2. The V segment lost 0 bases and the J segment 4 bases; nucleotides outside the gene matches: 11. From germline, CDR1 is SGHRS and CDR2 YFSETQ. This CDR3 comprises 17 residues. The CDR3 is CASSLDINGRVSDTQYF. The CDR3 DNA sequence: TGCGCCAGCAGCTTGGATATAAATGGGAGGGTCTCAGATACGCAGTATTTT.

V and J are TRBV27 and TRBJ2-1; tentative D call: TRBD2 (5 bases). The CDR3 consists of 13 residues. Germline assignment: CDR1 MNHEY and CDR2 SMNVEV (reference sequence). The V gene lost 5 bases and the J gene lost 6 bases, with 11 bases spanning the gap. CDR3 coding DNA: TGTGCCAGCAGTCCCCTAGCAGCCAATGAGCAGTTCTTC. This translates into CASSPLAANEQFF.

The chain joins TRBV9 to TRBJ2-2, with D possibly being TRBD1 or TRBD2 (5 bases each). Trimming pared 2 bases from V and 4 bases from J, leaving 9 bases between. Germline V lookup: CDR1 SGDLS, CDR2 YYNGEE. There are 14 residues in the CDR3. The CDR3 DNA sequence: TGTGCCAGCAGCGTTTGGGGGAGCACCGGGGAGCTGTTTTTT. It specifies CASSVWGSTGELFF. The entire variable domain, with the rest obtained from reference TRBV9 and TRBJ2-2, is as follows: DSGVTQTPKHLITATGQRVTLRCSPRSGDLSVYWYQQSLDQGLQFLIQYYNGEERAKGNILERFSAQQFPDLHSELNLSSLELGDSALYFCASSVWGSTGELFFGEGSRLTVL.

This clonotype was detected a few times. The CDR3 DNA is TGCGCCAGCAGTTGGACTAGCGGGGAGTACGAGCAGTACTTC. This encodes CASSWTSGEYEQYF. The V and J genes are TRBV5-1 and TRBJ2-7; 12 bases line up with TRBD2. The CDR3 is 14 amino acids. With V trimmed by 5 bases and J by 4 bases, 4 bases remained unmatched. Germline CDR1 is SGHRS and CDR2 is YFSETQ.

V gene TRBV12-3 or TRBV12-4 combines with J gene TRBJ1-1, with 9 bases that match TRBD1. This CDR3 has 14 residues. V was pared by 3 bases and J by 4 bases, with 3 bases of the junction left unmatched. CDR3 DNA: TGTGCCAGCAGTTTTTCGACAGGGGGCACTGAAGCTTTCTTT. This translates into CASSFSTGGTEAFF.

The chain links TRBV5-6 to TRBJ2-3, with 11 bases identical to TRBD2. Germline assignment: CDR1 SGHDT and CDR2 YYEEEE. V gave up 4 bases and J gave up 6 bases; unmatched junction bases: 7. The CDR3 loop spans 15 amino acids. The DNA for the CDR3 is TGTGCCAGCAGCCACACACTAGCGGGAGTTGATACGCAGTATTTT. It yields the protein CASSHTLAGVDTQYF. Combining the CDR3 with reference TRBV5-6 and TRBJ2-3 gives the whole variable domain DAGVTQSPTHLIKTRGQQVTLRCSPKSGHDTVSWYQQALGQGPQFIFQYYEEEERQRGNFPDRFSGHQFPNYSSELNVNALLLGDSALYLCASSHTLAGVDTQYFGPGTRLTVL.

There are a few counts of this clonotype. The chain employs TRBV6-1 and TRBJ1-1; maybe TRBD1 (6 bases). CDR3 length equals 13 residues. CDR1 is MNHNS, CDR2 SASEGT, per germline. The V gene lost 8 bases and the J gene lost 1 base, with 11 bases spanning the gap. This CDR3 is CASGGHSNTEAFF. The CDR3 bases are TGTGCCAGCGGGGGACATTCGAACACTGAAGCTTTCTTT.

This clonotype was counted between two and nine times. The chain links TRBV20-1 to TRBJ1-5; D uncertain. Germline CDR1 reads DFQATT; CDR2 reads SNEGSKA (reference sequence). The length of the CDR3 is 16 residues. Deletions cut 3 bases from V and 0 bases from J, with 15 bases between. The CDR3 loop is CSASYMPGGSNQPQHF. DNA of the CDR3: TGCAGTGCTAGTTACATGCCGGGAGGTAGCAATCAGCCCCAGCATTTT.